The T cell receptor beta chain described here comes from a study of T-cell reconstitution after alpha-beta-depleted transplantation in children. As it was prepared, the TCRbeta library received unique molecular identifiers. MiXCR, run by TCRdb on the PCR reads, gives a single entry per CDR3 protein. The sample consists of tens of thousands of distinct CDR3 sequences, roughly 20% of them appearing once. Germline CDR1 is SGHRS and CDR2 is YFSETQ. The CDR3 sequence is 18 residues long. Trimming removed 0 bases from V and 3 bases from J; junction bases left unmatched: 13. The source of this sequence is a male patient between 2 and 15 years old who had a stem cell transplant for acute lymphoblastic leukemia, so the T cells may come from the graft donor. The chain combines TRBV5-1 with TRBJ2-7; 9 bases match TRBD2. The sample in question was PBMCs, mostly from graft donor cells, obtained 360 days after TCRalphabeta/CD19-depleted stem cell transplant. The CDR3 reads CASSLVPAGGGAIYEQYF. In DNA form, the CDR3 reads TGCGCCAGCAGCTTGGTCCCCGCGGGAGGGGGCGCAATCTACGAGCAGTACTTC.